This TCR beta chain is from a study of T cell responses to AZD1222 COVID-19 vaccine. The V and J ends lost 1 base and 8 bases respectively, with 17 bases between them. Germline CDR1 and CDR2: SGHAT and FQNNGV. This CDR3 has 15 residues. Points from the study as a whole: Close to half of spike-specific TCRs reportedly recognize unmutated variant regions. Of the AZD1222 recipients, only five to seven were seropositive at baseline. It should be noted that donors were predominantly white British and more often female, and clonal diversity was possibly underestimated. Sampling that yielded the repertoires occurred only after the peak T cell response.

As for this clone: Its antigen is currently unknown.

Sequencing used immunoSEQ multiplex PCR; TCRdb keeps in-frame clones, though not all of them. This sample has roughly 120,000 clones; approximately 85% occur once, and the top ten carry around 20%. The sequence was collected from an adult in good health. The V and J genes are TRBV11-2 and TRBJ1-2; the D gene is possibly TRBD1 (5 bases). Sequencing used peripheral blood, obtained on day 0 of MenACWY control vaccination. This chain's CDR3 is CASSLVRGLGQGYTF. The CDR3 DNA is TGTGCCAGCAGCTTAGTACGGGGACTTGGGCAAGGCTACACCTTC.